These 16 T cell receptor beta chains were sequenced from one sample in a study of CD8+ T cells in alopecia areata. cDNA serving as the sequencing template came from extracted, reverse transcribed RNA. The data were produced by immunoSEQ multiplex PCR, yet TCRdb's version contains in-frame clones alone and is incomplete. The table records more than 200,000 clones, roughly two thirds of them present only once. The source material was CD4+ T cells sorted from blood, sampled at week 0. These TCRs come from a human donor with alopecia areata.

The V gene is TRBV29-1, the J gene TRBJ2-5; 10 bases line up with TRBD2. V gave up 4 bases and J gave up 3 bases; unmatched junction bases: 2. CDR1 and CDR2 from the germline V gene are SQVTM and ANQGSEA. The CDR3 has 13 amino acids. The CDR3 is CSVGGLAKETQYF. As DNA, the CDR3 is TGCAGCGTTGGGGGACTAGCGAAAGAGACCCAGTACTTC.

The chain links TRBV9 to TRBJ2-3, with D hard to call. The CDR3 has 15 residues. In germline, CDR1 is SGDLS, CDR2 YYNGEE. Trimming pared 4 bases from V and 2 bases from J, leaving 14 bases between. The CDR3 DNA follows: TGTGCCAGCAGCATTCGGCACTCTAACACAGATACGCAGTATTTT. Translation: CASSIRHSNTDTQYF.

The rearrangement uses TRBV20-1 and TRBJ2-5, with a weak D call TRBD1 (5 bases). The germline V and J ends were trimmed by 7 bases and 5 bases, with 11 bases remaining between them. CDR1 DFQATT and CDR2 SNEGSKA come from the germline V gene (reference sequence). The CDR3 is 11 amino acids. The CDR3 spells CSVWGRETQYF. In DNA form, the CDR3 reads TGCAGTGTGTGGGGCAGGGAGACCCAGTACTTC.

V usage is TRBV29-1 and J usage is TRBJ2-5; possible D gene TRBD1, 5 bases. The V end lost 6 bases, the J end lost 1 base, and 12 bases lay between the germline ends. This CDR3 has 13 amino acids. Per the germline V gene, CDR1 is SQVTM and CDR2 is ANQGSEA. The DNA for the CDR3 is TGCAGCGTCCAAGACAGTCCCCAAGAGACCCAGTACTTC. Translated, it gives CSVQDSPQETQYF.

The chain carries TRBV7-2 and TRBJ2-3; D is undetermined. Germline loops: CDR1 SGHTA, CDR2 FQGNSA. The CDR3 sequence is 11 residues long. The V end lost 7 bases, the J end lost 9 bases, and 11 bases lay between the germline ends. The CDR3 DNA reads TGTGCCAGCACCCCCGTATCCACGCAGTATTTT. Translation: CASTPVSTQYF.

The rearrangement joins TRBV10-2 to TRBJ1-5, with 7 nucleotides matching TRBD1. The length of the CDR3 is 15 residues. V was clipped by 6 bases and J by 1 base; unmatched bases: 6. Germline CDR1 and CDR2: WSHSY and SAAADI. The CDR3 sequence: CASSDRDLSNQPQHF. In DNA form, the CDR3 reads TGCGCCAGCAGCGACAGGGATTTAAGCAATCAGCCCCAGCATTTT.

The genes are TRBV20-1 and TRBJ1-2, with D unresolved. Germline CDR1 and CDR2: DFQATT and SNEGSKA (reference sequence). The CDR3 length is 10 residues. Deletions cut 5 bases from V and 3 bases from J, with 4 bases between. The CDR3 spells CSAGDYGYTF. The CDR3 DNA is TGCAGTGCTGGGGACTATGGCTACACCTTC.

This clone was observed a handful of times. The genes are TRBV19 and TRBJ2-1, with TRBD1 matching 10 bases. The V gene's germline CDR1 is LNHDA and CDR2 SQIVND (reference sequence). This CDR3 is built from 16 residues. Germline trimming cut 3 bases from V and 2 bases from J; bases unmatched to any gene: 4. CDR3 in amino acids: CASSIGGQGTYNEQFF. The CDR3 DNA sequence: TGTGCCAGTAGTATCGGGGGACAGGGGACCTACAATGAGCAGTTCTTC.

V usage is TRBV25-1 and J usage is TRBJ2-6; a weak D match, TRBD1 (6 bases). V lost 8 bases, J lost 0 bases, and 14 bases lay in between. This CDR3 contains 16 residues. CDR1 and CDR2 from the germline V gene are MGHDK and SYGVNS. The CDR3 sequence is CASSQGRASGANVLTF. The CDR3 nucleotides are TGTGCCAGCTCCCAGGGGCGGGCCTCTGGGGCCAACGTCCTGACTTTC.

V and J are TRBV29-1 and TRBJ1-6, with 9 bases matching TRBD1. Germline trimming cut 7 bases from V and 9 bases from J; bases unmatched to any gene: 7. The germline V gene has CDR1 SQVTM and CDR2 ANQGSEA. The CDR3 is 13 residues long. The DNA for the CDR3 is TGCAGCGCCTGGACAGGGGCACCTTCACCCCTCCACTTT. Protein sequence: CSAWTGAPSPLHF.

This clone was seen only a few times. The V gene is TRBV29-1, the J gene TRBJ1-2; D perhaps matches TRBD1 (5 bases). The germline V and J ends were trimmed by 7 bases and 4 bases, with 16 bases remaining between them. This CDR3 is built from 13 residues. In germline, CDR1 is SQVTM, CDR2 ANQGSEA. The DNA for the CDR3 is TGCAGCGCCCACGGGACGGGTCTCTATGGCTACACCTTC. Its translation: CSAHGTGLYGYTF.

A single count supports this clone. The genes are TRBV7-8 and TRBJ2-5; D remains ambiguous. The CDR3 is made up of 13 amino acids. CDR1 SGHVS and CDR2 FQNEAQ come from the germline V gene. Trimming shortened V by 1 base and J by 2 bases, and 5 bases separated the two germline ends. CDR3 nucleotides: TGTGCCAGCAGCTTAGACATACAAGAGACCCAGTACTTC. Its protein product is CASSLDIQETQYF. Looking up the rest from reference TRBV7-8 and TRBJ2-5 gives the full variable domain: GAGVSQSPRYKVAKRGQDVALRCDPISGHVSLFWYQQALGQGPEFLTYFQNEAQLDKSGLPSDRFFAERPEGSVSTLKIQRTQQEDSAVYLCASSLDIQETQYFGPGTRLLVL.

Here the CDR3 DNA reads TGTGCCAGCAGCCCAGTAGGGCAGTTTTCGAGGCTCCACTTT. This sequence encodes CASSPVGQFSRLHF. This chain connects TRBV5-6 to TRBJ1-6; D is unclear. There are 14 residues in the CDR3. Trimming shortened V by 4 bases and J by 16 bases, and 21 bases separated the two germline ends. Germline CDR1 SGHDT, CDR2 YYEEEE.

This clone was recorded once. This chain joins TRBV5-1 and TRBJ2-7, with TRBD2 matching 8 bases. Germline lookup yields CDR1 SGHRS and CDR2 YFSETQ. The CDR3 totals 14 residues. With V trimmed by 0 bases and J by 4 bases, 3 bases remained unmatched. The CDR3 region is CASSLGVAGYEQYF. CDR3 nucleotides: TGCGCCAGCAGCTTGGGAGTAGCGGGGTACGAGCAGTACTTC.

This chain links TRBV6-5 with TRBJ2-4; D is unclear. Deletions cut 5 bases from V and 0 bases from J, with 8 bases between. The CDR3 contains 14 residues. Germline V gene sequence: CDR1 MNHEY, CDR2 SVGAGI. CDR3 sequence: CASSDGVAKNIQYF. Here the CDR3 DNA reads TGTGCCAGCAGTGACGGAGTAGCCAAAAACATTCAGTACTTC.

CDR3 in amino acids: CASSLPGIHEQYF. CDR3 DNA sequence: TGTGCCAGCAGCTTGCCAGGGATCCACGAGCAGTACTTC. This chain links TRBV5-6 with TRBJ2-7; D is possibly TRBD1 (5 bases). This CDR3 has 13 residues. V was pared by 1 base and J by 5 bases, with 10 bases between. CDR1 and CDR2 from the germline V gene are SGHDT and YYEEEE.